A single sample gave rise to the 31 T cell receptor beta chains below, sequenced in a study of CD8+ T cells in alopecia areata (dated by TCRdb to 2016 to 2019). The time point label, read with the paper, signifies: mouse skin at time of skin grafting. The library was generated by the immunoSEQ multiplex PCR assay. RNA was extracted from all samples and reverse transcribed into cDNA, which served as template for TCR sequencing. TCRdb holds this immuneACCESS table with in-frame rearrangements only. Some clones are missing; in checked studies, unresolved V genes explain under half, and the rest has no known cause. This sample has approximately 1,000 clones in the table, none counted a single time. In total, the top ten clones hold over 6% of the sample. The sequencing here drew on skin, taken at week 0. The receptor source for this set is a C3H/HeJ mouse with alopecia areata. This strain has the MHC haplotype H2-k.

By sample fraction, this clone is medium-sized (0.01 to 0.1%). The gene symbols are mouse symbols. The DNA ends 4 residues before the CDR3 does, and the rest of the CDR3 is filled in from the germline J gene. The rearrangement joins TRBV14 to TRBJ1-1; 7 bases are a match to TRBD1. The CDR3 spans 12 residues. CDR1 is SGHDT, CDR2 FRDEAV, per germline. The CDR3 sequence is CASSPGQAEVFF. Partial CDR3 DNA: TGTGCCAGCAGCCCTGGACAGGCA. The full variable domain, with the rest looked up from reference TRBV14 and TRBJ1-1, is EAGVTQSPRYAVLQEGQAVSFWCDPISGHDTLYWYQQPRDQGPQLLVYFRDEAVIDNSQLPSDRFSAVRPKGTNSTLKIQSAKQGDTATYLCASSPGQAEVFFGKGTRLTVV.

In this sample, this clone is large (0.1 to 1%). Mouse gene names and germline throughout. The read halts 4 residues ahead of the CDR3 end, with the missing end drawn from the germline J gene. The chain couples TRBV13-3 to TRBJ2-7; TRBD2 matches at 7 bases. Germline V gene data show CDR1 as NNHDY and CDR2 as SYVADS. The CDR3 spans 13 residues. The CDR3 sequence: CASSDAWGDEQYF. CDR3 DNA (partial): TGTGCCAGCAGTGATGCTTGGGGGGAT.

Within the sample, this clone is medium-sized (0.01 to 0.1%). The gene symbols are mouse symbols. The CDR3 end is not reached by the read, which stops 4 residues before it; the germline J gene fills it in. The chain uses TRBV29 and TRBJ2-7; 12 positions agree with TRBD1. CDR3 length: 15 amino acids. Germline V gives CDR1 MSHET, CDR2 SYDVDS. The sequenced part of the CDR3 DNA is TGTGCTAGCAGTTTATGGGGGACAGGGGGCGAT. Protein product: CASSLWGTGGD. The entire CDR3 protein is CASSLWGTGGDEQYF.

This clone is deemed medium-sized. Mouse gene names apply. The CDR3 region is CASSQDRGNYAEQFF. The DNA read from the CDR3 is TGTGCCAGCAGCCAGGACAGGGGGAACTATGCT. The rearrangement uses TRBV5 and TRBJ2-1, with 10 nucleotides matching TRBD1. With the read ending 4 residues before the CDR3 end, the germline J gene is used to fill in that end. The trim removed 3 bases at V and 1 base at J, leaving 0 bases unmatched. Germline assignment: CDR1 LGHNA and CDR2 YNLKQL (reference sequence). This CDR3 comprises 15 residues.

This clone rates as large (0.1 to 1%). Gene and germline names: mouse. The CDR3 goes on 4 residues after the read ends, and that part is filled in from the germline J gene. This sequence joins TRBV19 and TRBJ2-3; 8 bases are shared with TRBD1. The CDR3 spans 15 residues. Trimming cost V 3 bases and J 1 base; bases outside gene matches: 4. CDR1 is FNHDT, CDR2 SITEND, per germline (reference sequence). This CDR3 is CASSTDRGGAETLYF. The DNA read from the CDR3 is TGTGCCAGCAGTACAGACAGGGGTGGTGCAGAA.

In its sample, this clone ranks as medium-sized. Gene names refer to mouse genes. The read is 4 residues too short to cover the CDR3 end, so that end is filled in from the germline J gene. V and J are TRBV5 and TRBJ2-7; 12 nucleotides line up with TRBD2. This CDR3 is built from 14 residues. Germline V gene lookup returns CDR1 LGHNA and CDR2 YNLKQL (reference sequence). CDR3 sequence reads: CASSGRDWGDEQYF. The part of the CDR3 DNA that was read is TGTGCCAGCAGCGGCCGGGACTGGGGGGAT.

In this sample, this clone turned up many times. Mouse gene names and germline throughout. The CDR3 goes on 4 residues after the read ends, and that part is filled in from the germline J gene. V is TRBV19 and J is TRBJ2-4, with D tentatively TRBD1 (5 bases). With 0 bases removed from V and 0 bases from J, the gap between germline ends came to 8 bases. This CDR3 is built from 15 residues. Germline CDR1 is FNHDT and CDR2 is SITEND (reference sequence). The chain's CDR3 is CASSIETASQNTLYF. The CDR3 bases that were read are TGTGCCAGCAGTATAGAGACAGCTAGTCAAAAC.

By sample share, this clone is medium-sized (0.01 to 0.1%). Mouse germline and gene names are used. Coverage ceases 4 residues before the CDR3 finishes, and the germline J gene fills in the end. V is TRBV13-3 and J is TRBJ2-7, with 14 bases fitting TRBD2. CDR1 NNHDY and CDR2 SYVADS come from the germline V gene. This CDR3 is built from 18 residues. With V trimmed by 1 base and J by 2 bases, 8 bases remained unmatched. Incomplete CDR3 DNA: TGTGCCAGCAGTGATCGGTGGGACTGGGGGGGCAGGACCTAT. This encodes CASSDRWDWGGRTY. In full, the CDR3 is CASSDRWDWGGRTYEQYF.

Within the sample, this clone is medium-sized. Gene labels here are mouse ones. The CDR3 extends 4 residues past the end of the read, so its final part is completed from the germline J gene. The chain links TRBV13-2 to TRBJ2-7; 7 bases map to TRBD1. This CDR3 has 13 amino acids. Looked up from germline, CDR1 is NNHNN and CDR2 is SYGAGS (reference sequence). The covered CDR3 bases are TGTGCCAGCGGCGCCGGACAGGATTAT. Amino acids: CASGAGQDY. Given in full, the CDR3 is CASGAGQDYEQYF.

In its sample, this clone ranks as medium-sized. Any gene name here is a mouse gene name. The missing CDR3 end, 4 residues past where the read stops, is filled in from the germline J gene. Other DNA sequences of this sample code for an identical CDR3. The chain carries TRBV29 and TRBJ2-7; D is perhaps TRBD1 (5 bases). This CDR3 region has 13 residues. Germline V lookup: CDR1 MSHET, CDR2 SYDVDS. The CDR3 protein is CASSFLTDYEQYF. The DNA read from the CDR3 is TGTGCTAGCAGTTTCCTGACAGATTAT. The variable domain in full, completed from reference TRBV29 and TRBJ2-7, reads DMKVTQMPRYLIKRMGENVLLECGQDMSHETMYWYRQDPGLGLQLIYISYDVDSNSEGDIPKGYRVSRKKREHFSLILDSAKTNQTSVYFCASSFLTDYEQYFGPGTRLTVL.

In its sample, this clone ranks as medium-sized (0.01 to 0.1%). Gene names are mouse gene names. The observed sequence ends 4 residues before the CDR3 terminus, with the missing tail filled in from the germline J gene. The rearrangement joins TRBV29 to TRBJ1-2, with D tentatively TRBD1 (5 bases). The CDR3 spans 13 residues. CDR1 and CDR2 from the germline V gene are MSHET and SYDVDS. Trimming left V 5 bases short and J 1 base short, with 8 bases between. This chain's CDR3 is CASSPGRNSDYTF. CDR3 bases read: TGTGCTAGCAGTCCAGGGAGAAACTCC.

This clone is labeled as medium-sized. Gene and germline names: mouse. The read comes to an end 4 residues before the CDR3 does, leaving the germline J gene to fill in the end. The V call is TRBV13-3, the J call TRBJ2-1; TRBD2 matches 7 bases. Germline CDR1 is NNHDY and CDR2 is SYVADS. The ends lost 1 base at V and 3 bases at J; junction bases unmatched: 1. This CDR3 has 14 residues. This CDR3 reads CASSDTGVYAEQFF. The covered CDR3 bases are TGTGCCAGCAGTGATACTGGGGTCTATGCT.

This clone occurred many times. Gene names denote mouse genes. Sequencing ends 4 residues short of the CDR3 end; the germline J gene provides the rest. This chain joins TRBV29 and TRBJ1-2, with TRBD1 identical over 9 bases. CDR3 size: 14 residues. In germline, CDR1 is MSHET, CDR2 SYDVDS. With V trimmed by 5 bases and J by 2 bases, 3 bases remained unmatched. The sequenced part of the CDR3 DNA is TGTGCTAGCAGTCCGGGACAGGGCAACTCC. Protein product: CASSPGQGNS. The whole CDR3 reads CASSPGQGNSDYTF.

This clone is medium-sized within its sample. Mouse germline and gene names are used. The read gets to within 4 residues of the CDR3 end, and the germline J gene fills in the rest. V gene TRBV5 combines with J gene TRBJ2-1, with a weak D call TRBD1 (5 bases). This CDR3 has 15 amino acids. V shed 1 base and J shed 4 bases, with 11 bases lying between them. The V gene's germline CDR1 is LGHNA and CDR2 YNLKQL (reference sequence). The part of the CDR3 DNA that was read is TGTGCCAGCAGCCAAGTGAGGGGAGGGTATGCT. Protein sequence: CASSQVRGGYA. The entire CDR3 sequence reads CASSQVRGGYAEQFF.

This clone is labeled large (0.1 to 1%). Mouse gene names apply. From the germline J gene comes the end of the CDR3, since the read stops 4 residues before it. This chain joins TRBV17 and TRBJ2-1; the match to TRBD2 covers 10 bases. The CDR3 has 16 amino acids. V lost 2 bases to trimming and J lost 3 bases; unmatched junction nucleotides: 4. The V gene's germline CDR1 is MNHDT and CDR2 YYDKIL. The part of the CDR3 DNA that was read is TGTGCTAGCAGTAGATCTGGGGGGGCGCTCTATGCT. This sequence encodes CASSRSGGALYA. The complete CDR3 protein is CASSRSGGALYAEQFF.

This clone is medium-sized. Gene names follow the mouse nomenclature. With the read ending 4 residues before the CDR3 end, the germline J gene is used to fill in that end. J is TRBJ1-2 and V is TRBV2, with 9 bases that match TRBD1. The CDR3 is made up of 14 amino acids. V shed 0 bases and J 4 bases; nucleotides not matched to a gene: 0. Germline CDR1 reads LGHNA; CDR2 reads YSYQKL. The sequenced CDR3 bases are TGTGCCAGCAGCCAAGAGGGACAGGGCTCC. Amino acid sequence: CASSQEGQGS. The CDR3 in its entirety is CASSQEGQGSDYTF.

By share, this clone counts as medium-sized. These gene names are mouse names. The sequenced part of the CDR3 DNA is TGTGCCAGCAGTGTCCCGGGACAGGGGGCTGGA. It yields the protein CASSVPGQGAG. The whole CDR3 reads CASSVPGQGAGEVFF. V usage is TRBV13-1 and J usage is TRBJ1-1; 12 positions agree with TRBD1. The read falls 4 residues short of the CDR3 end, and the missing part is taken from the germline J gene. Germline V gives CDR1 NSHNY, CDR2 SYGAGN. CDR3 length equals 15 residues.

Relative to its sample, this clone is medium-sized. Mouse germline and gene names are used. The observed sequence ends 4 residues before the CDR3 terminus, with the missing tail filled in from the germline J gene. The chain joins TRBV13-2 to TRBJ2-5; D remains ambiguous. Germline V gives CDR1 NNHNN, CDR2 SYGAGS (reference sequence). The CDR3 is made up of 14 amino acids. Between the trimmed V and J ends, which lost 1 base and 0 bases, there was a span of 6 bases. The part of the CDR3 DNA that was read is TGTGCCAGCGGTGATAACTTTAACCAAGAC. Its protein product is CASGDNFNQD. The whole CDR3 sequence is CASGDNFNQDTQYF.

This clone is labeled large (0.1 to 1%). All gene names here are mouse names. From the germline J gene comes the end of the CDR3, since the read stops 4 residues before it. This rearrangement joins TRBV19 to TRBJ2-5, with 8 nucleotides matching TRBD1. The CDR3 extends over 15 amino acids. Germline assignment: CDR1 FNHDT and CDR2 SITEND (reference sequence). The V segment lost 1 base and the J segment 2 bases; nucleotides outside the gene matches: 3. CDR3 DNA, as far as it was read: TGTGCCAGCAGTATACAGGGGGCCCTCCAAGAC. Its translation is CASSIQGALQD. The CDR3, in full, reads CASSIQGALQDTQYF.

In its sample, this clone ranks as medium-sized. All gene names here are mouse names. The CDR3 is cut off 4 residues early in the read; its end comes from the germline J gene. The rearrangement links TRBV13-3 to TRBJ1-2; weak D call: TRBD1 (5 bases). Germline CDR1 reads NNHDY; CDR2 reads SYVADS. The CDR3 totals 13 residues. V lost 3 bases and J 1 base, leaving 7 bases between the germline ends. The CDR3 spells CASSGTINSDYTF. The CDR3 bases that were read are TGTGCCAGCAGTGGGACAATAAACTCC.

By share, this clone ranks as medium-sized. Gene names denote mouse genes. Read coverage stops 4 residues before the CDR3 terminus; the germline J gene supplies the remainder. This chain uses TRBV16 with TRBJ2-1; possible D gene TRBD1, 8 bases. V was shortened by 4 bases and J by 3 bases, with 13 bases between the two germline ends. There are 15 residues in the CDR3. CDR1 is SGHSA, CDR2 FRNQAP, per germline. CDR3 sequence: CASSSQGGIYAEQFF. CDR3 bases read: TGTGCAAGCAGCTCACAGGGGGGGATCTATGCT.

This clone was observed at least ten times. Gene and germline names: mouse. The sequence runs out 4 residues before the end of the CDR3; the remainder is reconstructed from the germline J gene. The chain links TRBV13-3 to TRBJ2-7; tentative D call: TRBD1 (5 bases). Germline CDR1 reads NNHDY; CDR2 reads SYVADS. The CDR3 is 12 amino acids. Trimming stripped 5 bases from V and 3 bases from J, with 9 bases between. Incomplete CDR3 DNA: TGTGCCAGCAGGCCTGACAGCTAT. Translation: CASRPDSY. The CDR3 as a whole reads CASRPDSYEQYF.

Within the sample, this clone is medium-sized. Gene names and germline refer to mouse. Partial CDR3 DNA: TGTGCCAGCGGTGATTCCTGGGGGGGTTAT. Residues: CASGDSWGGY. The CDR3, in full, reads CASGDSWGGYEQYF. The V and J genes are TRBV13-2 and TRBJ2-7, with 9 bases that match TRBD2. The read falls 4 residues short of the CDR3 end, and the missing part is taken from the germline J gene. The V gene's germline CDR1 is NNHNN and CDR2 SYGAGS (reference sequence). CDR3 length: 14 amino acids.

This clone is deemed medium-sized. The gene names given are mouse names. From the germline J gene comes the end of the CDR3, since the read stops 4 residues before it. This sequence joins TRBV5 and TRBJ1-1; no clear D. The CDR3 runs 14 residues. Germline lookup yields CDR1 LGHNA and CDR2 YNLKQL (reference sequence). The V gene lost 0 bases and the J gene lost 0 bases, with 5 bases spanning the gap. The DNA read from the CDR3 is TGTGCCAGCAGCCAAGAACATGCAAACACA. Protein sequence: CASSQEHANT. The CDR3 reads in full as CASSQEHANTEVFF.

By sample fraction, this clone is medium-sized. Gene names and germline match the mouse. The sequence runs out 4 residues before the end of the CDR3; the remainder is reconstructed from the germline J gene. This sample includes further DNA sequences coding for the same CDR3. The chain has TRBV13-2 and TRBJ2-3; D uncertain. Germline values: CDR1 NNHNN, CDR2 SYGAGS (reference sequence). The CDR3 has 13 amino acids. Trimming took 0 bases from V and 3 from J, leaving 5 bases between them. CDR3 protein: CASGDARAETLYF. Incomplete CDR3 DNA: TGTGCCAGCGGTGATGCTAGGGCAGAA.

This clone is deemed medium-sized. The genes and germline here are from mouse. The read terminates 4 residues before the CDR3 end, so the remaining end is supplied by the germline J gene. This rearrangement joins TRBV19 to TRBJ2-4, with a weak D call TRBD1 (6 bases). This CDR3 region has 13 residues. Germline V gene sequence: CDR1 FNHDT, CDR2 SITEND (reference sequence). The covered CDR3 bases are TGTGCCAGCAGTATCTGGGACAAAAAC. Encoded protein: CASSIWDKN. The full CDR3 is CASSIWDKNTLYF.

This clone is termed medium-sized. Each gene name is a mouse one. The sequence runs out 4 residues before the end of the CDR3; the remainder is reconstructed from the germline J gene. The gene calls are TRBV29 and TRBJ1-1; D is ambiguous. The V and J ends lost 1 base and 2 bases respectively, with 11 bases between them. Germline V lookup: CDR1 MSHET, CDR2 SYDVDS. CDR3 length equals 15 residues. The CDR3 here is CASSLWRTSNTEVFF. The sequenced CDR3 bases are TGTGCTAGCAGTTTATGGAGGACTTCCAACACA.

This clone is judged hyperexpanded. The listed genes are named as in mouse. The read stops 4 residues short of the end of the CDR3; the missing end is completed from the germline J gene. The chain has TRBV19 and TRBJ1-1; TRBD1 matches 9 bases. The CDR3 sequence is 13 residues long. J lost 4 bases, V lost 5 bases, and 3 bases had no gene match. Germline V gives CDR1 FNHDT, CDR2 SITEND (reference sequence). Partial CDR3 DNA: TGTGCCAGCAGAGGACAGGGGTTCACA. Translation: CASRGQGFT. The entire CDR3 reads CASRGQGFTEVFF.

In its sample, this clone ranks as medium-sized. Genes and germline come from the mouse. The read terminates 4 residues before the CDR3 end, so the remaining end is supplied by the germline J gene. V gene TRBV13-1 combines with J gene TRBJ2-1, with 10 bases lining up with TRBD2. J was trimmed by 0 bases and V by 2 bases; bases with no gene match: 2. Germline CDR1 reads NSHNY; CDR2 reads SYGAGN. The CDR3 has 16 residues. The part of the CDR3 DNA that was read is TGTGCCAGCAGTGAGGGACTGGGGTTTAACTATGCT. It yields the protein CASSEGLGFNYA. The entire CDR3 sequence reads CASSEGLGFNYAEQFF.

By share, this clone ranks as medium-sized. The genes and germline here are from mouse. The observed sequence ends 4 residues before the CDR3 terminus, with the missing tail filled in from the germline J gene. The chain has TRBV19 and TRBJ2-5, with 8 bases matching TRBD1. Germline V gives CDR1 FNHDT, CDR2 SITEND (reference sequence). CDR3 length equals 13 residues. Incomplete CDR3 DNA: TGTGCCAGCAGTAGACAGGGGAGGGAC. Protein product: CASSRQGRD. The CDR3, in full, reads CASSRQGRDTQYF.

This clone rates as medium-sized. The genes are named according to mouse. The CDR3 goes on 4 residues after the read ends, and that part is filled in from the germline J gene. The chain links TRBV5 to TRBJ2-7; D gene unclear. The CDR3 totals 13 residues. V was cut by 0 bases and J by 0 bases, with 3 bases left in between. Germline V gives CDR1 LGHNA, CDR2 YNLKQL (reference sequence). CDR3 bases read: TGTGCCAGCAGCCAAGACAGCTCCTAT. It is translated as CASSQDSSY. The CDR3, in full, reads CASSQDSSYEQYF.